This T cell receptor beta chain is drawn from a study of cytomegalovirus exposure and HLA in healthy donors. Germline CDR1 reads SGHTA; CDR2 reads FQGNSA. V lost 1 base, J lost 7 bases, and 10 bases stayed unmatched. The CDR3 consists of 16 residues. Note on this clone: The target antigen is unknown.

PCR used 60 Vbeta primers and 13 Jbeta primers. TCRdb's copy holds only in-frame clones and misses some; the assay was immunoSEQ multiplex PCR. The sample yields roughly 110,000 clones, approximately 80% seen once. Regarding the study as a whole: A few chains linked to CMV were shown in vitro to be specific for CMV antigens. Reportedly, TCR beta sequences accurately predicted HLA-A and HLA-B alleles in most subjects.

This receptor was obtained from a man in his forties in good health and CMV-seropositive. Sequencing was performed on PBMCs. The genes are TRBV7-2 and TRBJ2-1; 7 nucleotides line up with TRBD1. CDR3 sequence (DNA): TGTGCCAGCAGCTTAGGCAGAGGGGGCTCTGGGAATGAGCAGTTCTTC. Amino acid sequence: CASSLGRGGSGNEQFF.